One and the same sample provided the 17 T cell receptor beta chains below, sequenced in a study of blood T cell repertoires in COVID-19. TCRdb keeps only in-frame clones here, not all; method: immunoSEQ multiplex PCR. The sample shows some 250,000 clones, roughly 85% of them seen only once. Material for sequencing was peripheral blood. The source of these receptors is a woman aged 18-29 years with acute or convalescent COVID-19.

V usage is TRBV13 and J usage is TRBJ2-5, with D maybe TRBD1 (5 bases). The CDR3 has 14 residues. V was trimmed by 5 bases and J by 7 bases, leaving 17 bases between them. From germline, CDR1 is PRHDT and CDR2 FYEKMQ (reference sequence). CDR3 nucleotides: TGTGCCAGCAGCCCTGCACGGGCAAGGGGGACCCAGTACTTC. As protein: CASSPARARGTQYF.

This clone was observed once. The chain has TRBV11-2 and TRBJ2-4; TRBD2 aligns across 8 bases. The CDR3 has 17 residues. Looked up from germline, CDR1 is SGHAT and CDR2 is FQNNGV. V shed 5 bases, J shed 1 base, and the junction held 10 bases outside the gene matches. CDR3: CASSPGASGSAKNIQYF. As DNA, the CDR3 is TGTGCCAGCAGCCCCGGGGCTAGCGGGTCGGCCAAAAACATTCAGTACTTC.

J is TRBJ2-7 and V is TRBV6-5, with 7 bases identical to TRBD1. The germline gives CDR1 MNHEY, CDR2 SVGAGI. J gave up 1 base and V 2 bases, and 5 bases lay outside the gene matches. This CDR3 is built from 15 residues. CDR3 sequence reads: CASSYRDRYSYEQYF. For the CDR3, the DNA is TGTGCCAGCAGTTACCGGGACAGATATTCCTACGAGCAGTACTTC.

The rearrangement joins TRBV7-6 to TRBJ1-4; D is unresolved. Trimming cost V 5 bases and J 5 bases, with 9 bases left between them. The CDR3 consists of 13 residues. Germline-derived CDR1 and CDR2 are SGHVS and FNYEAQ. The CDR3 coding sequence is TGTGCCAGCAGCCTGCGGCTAAATGAAAAACTGTTTTTT. Its translation: CASSLRLNEKLFF.

This clone has ten or more counts. At one of its ends the junction is not consistent with the germline gene, which may arise from a read error. The chain carries TRBV7-7 and TRBJ2-7; 14 bases fit TRBD2. This CDR3 region has 16 residues. CDR1 and CDR2 (germline): SSHAT, FNYEAQ (reference sequence). CDR3 nucleotide sequence: TGTGCTAGCAGCTTGGGACTAGCGGGAGTGGGATCCGAGCAGTACTTC. Protein sequence: CASSLGLAGVGSEQYF.

The V call is TRBV29-1, the J call TRBJ2-7; D is perhaps TRBD2 (5 bases). Germline V gene sequence: CDR1 SQVTM, CDR2 ANQGSEA. The CDR3 covers 15 residues. The V gene lost 1 base and the J gene lost 6 bases, with 19 bases spanning the gap. This chain's CDR3 is CSVEVPLRGSIEQYF. The DNA for the CDR3 is TGCAGCGTTGAAGTACCCTTACGGGGATCGATCGAGCAGTACTTC.

The chain links TRBV2 to TRBJ2-2, with 13 bases aligning to TRBD2. CDR1 and CDR2 from the germline V gene are SNHLY and FYNNEI. V was pared by 11 bases and J by 7 bases, with 10 bases of the junction left unmatched. CDR3 size: 15 residues. The CDR3: CAGKGLAGAVGELFF. The CDR3 region has the DNA TGTGCCGGCAAAGGACTAGCGGGGGCTGTCGGGGAGCTGTTTTTT.

The V and J genes are TRBV6-5 and TRBJ2-1; 8 bases align to TRBD2. This CDR3 spans 15 amino acids. V shed 4 bases and J 6 bases; nucleotides not matched to a gene: 8. The V gene's germline CDR1 is MNHEY and CDR2 SVGAGI. CDR3 loop: CASSLRAGAGNEQFF. CDR3 DNA: TGTGCCAGCAGTTTGCGAGCGGGAGCCGGCAATGAGCAGTTCTTC.

V gene TRBV25-1 combines with J gene TRBJ2-2, with 9 bases matching TRBD2. Trimming removed 11 bases from V and 7 bases from J; junction bases left unmatched: 8. The CDR3 length is 13 residues. Germline CDR1 and CDR2: MGHDK and SYGVNS. CDR3 amino acids: CAAGGRAGGELFF. Written as DNA, the CDR3 is TGTGCCGCCGGCGGGAGGGCCGGCGGGGAGCTGTTTTTT. The full variable domain, completed using reference TRBV25-1 and TRBJ2-2, is EADIYQTPRYLVIGTGKKITLECSQTMGHDKMYWYQQDPGMELHLIHYSYGVNSTEKGDLSSESTVSRIRTEHFPLTLESARPSHTSQYLCAAGGRAGGELFFGEGSRLTVL.

The chain combines TRBV27 with TRBJ2-7; 7 positions agree with TRBD1. CDR1 and CDR2 from the germline V gene are MNHEY and SMNVEV (reference sequence). The CDR3 totals 16 residues. Trimming at V came to 3 bases and at J to 3 bases, leaving 11 bases not matched to a gene. The CDR3 loop reads CASSFIPDRDYYEQYF. The CDR3, as DNA: TGTGCCAGCAGTTTCATACCCGACAGGGATTACTACGAGCAGTACTTC.

The chain has TRBV7-9 and TRBJ1-2; unclear D gene. In germline, CDR1 is SEHNR, CDR2 FQNEAQ (reference sequence). Trimming took 1 base from V and 6 from J, leaving 9 bases between them. The CDR3 length is 13 residues. The CDR3 region is CASSLGGGNGYTF. As DNA, the CDR3 is TGTGCCAGCAGCTTAGGCGGTGGTAATGGCTACACCTTC.

The rearrangement links TRBV27 to TRBJ2-3, with 7 bases identical to TRBD1. With V trimmed by 2 bases and J by 2 bases, 1 base remained unmatched. Germline CDR1 is MNHEY and CDR2 is SMNVEV (reference sequence). CDR3 length equals 14 residues. CDR3 region: CASSLEGATDTQYF. CDR3 coding DNA: TGTGCCAGCAGTTTAGAGGGGGCCACAGATACGCAGTATTTT.

V gene TRBV6-1 combines with J gene TRBJ2-7; D is uncertain. CDR1 and CDR2 from the germline V gene are MNHNS and SASEGT. The CDR3 sequence is 15 residues long. The V and J ends lost 6 bases and 0 bases respectively, with 15 bases between them. The CDR3 coding sequence is TGTGCCAGCAGGGGCAGGTTATTTAGCTCCTACGAGCAGTACTTC. It codes for CASRGRLFSSYEQYF.

This clone was seen a handful of times. V is TRBV7-6 and J is TRBJ2-5; tentative D call: TRBD1 (7 bases). The CDR3 has 16 residues. The V gene's germline CDR1 is SGHVS and CDR2 FNYEAQ. V lost 1 base to trimming and J lost 2 bases, with 14 bases between them. The CDR3 DNA reads TGTGCCAGCAGCTTAGGCGTCGCAGGGGGGCAAGAGACCCAGTACTTC. Protein: CASSLGVAGGQETQYF.

The rearrangement uses TRBV4-3 and TRBJ2-2; D unclear. From germline, CDR1 is LGHNA and CDR2 YSLEER. The V gene lost 1 base and the J gene lost 4 bases, with 10 bases spanning the gap. The CDR3 loop spans 15 amino acids. DNA of the CDR3: TGCGCCAGCAGCCAAGTACCCCCGGGCACCGGGGAGCTGTTTTTT. It is translated as CASSQVPPGTGELFF.

V is TRBV28 and J is TRBJ2-7, with D possibly being TRBD1 (5 bases). The V end lost 1 base, the J end lost 4 bases, and 14 bases lay between the germline ends. This CDR3 has 15 residues. Looked up from germline, CDR1 is MDHEN and CDR2 is SYDVKM. CDR3 nucleotide sequence: TGTGCCAGCAGTTTATATGGGGCAGGAGAATACGAGCAGTACTTC. Its translation is CASSLYGAGEYEQYF.

This chain connects TRBV6-5 to TRBJ1-1; D might be TRBD1 (5 bases). Germline CDR1 is MNHEY and CDR2 is SVGAGI. This CDR3 is built from 15 residues. Between the trimmed V and J ends, which lost 7 bases and 3 bases, there was a span of 18 bases. The CDR3 loop is CASTLGGWGDTEAFF. The CDR3, as DNA: TGTGCCAGCACCCTGGGGGGGTGGGGGGACACTGAAGCTTTCTTT.